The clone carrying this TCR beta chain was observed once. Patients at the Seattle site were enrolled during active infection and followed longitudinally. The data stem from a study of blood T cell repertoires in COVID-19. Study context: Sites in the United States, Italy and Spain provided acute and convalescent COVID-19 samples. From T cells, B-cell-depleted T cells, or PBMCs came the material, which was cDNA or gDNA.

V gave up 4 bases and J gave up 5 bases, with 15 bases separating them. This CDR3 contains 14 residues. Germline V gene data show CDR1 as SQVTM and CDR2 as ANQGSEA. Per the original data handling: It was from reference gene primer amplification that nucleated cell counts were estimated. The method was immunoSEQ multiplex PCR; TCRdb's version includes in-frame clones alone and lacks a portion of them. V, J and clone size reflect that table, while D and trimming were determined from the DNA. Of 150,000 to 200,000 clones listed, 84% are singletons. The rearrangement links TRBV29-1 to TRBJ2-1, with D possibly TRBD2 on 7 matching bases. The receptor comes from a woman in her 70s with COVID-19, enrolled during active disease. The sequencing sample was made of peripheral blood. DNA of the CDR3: TGCAGCGTTGTGAGGGGGGGGGCGAACAATGAGCAGTTCTTC. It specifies CSVVRGGANNEQFF.